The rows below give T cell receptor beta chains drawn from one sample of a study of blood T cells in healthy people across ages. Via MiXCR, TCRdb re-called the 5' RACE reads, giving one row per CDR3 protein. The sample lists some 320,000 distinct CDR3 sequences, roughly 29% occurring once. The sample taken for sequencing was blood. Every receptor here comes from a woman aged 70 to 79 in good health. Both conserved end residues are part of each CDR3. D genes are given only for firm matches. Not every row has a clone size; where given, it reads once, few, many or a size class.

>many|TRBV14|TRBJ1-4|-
CASSHTAANEKLFF
TGTGCCAGCAGCCACACAGCAGCTAATGAAAAACTGTTTTTT
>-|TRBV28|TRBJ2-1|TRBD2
CASSGLAGGTSSYNEQFF
TGTGCCAGCAGCGGACTAGCGGGGGGTACCAGCTCCTACAATGAGCAGTTCTTC
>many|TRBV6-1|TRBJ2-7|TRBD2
CATTTGTSGSYEQYF
TGTGCCACCACAACCGGGACTAGCGGCTCCTACGAGCAGTACTTC
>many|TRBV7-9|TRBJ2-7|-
CASSSRLVPVLEQYF
TGTGCCAGCAGCTCGAGACTAGTTCCGGTGTTGGAGCAGTACTTC
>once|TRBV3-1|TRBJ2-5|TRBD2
CASLSSWLTSGKGETQYF
TGTGCCAGTTTATCAAGTTGGCTGACTAGCGGGAAGGGAGAGACCCAGTACTTC
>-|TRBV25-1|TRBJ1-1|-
CASSEVRTFF
TGTGCCAGCAGTGAAGTGAGAACTTTCTTT
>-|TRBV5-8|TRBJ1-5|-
CASSLLRQPQHF
TGTGCCAGCAGCTTACTAAGACAGCCCCAGCATTTT
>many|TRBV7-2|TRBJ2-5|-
CASSLSPTTPETQYF
TGTGCCAGCAGCTTAAGTCCCACAACGCCAGAGACCCAGTACTTC
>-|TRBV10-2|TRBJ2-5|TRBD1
CASSLRTGAAQYF
TGCGCCAGCAGTCTACGGACAGGGGCGGCCCAGTACTTC
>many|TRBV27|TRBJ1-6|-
CASSLEVRNSPLHF
TGTGCCAGCAGTTTAGAAGTCAGAAATTCACCCCTCCACTTT
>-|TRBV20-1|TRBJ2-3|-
CSGERGDTQYF
TGCAGTGGGGAGAGGGGAGATACGCAGTATTTT
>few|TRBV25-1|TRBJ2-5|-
CASSDGSVGTPAQETQYF
TGTGCCAGCAGTGATGGAAGTGTGGGGACCCCTGCCCAAGAGACCCAGTACTTC
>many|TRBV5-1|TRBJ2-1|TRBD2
CASSSTSGSYNEQFF
TGCGCCAGCAGCTCCACTAGCGGGAGCTACAATGAGCAGTTCTTC
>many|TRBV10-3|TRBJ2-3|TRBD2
CAISREATDTQYF
TGTGCCATCAGTCGGGAGGCGACAGATACGCAGTATTTT
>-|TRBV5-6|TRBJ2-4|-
CASSLAGRDIQYF
TGTGCCAGCAGCTTGGCGGGTCGGGACATTCAGTACTTC
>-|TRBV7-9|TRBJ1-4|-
CASSPELDWQKLFF
TGTGCCAGCAGCCCAGAATTGGACTGGCAAAAACTGTTTTTT
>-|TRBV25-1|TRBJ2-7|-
CASRSPGFYTEQYF
TGTGCCAGCAGATCCCCGGGATTTTATACCGAGCAGTACTTC
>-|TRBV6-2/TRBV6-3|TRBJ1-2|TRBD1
CASIGTVRNRGYTF
TGTGCCAGCATTGGGACAGTTAGGAATCGGGGCTACACCTTC
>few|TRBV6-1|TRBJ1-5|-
CASRRRQDSNQPQHF
TGTGCCAGCAGGAGACGGCAGGATAGCAATCAGCCCCAGCATTTT
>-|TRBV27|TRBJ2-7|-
CASSPASAYEQYF
TGTGCCAGCAGTCCCGCTAGCGCCTACGAGCAGTACTTC
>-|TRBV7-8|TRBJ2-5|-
CASSPRTGTQGRYF
TGTGCCAGCAGCCCTCGGACTGGAACCCAGGGTCGGTACTTC
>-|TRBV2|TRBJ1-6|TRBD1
CASSLDREYSSPLHF
TGTGCCAGCAGTCTGGACAGGGAGTACAGTTCACCCCTCCACTTT
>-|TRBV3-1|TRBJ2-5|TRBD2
CASSLSNGPGLAIQTQYF
TGTGCCAGCAGCCTCTCAAATGGACCTGGACTAGCTATTCAGACCCAGTACTTC
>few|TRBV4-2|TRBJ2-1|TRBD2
CASSISGESYDEQFF
TGTGCCAGCAGCATTAGCGGGGAATCCTACGATGAGCAGTTCTTC
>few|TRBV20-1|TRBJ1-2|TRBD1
CSAPGTDRGSGYTF
TGCAGTGCCCCCGGTACCGACAGGGGGAGTGGCTACACCTTC
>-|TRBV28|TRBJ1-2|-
CASSLYPVMDYGYTF
TGTGCCAGCAGTTTGTACCCCGTGATGGACTATGGCTACACCTTC
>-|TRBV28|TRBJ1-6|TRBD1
CASSQQGALNSPLHF
TGCGCCAGCAGCCAACAGGGGGCTCTAAATTCACCCCTCCACTTT
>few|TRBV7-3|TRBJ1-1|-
CASSLGVMNTEAFF
TGTGCCAGCAGCTTGGGGGTCATGAACACTGAAGCTTTCTTT
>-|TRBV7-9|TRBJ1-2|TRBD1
CASSQAGQGGHGYTF
TGTGCCAGCAGCCAAGCGGGACAGGGTGGACATGGCTACACCTTC
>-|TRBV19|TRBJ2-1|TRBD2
CASSMTSGPYNEQFF
TGTGCCAGTAGTATGACTAGCGGGCCATACAATGAGCAGTTCTTC